A selection of T cell receptor beta chains follows, all from one sample in a study of T cells in localized non-small cell lung cancer. TCRdb's table, derived via immunoSEQ multiplex PCR, lists solely in-frame clones and lacks some. The table records 35,000 or so clones, around nine tenths of them present only once. Specimen: peripheral blood, collected before any cancer treatment. These receptors were collected from a woman between 35 and 70 years old with stage I lung adenocarcinoma. CDR3s include the opening cysteine and the closing phenylalanine or tryptophan. The D gene is left open where the match is weak. Clone size is given for some rows only: seen once, a few or many times, or a class if the clone is expanded.

v_gene	abundance	j_gene	d_gene	CDR3nt	CDR3aa
TRBV7-2	.	TRBJ2-2	.	TGTGCCAGCAGCTTAGTACACGGGGGACCAACCGGGGAGCTGTTTTTT	CASSLVHGGPTGELFF
TRBV5-1	.	TRBJ2-5	.	TGCGTCGCGAAGGCGGAGACCCAGTACTTC	CVAKAETQYF
TRBV2	once	TRBJ2-5	.	TGTGCCAGCAGTGAAACGGTAGAGACCCAGTACTTC	CASSETVETQYF
TRBV4-1	.	TRBJ2-4	.	TGCGCCAGCAGCCAAACACAGCCAGCCAAAAACATTCAGTACTTC	CASSQTQPAKNIQYF
TRBV7-9	.	TRBJ1-1	.	TGTGCCAGCAGCCCCCATAACACTGAAGCTTTCTTT	CASSPHNTEAFF
TRBV5-4	.	TRBJ1-1	.	TGTGCCAGCAGCTGGAGACCGGGAGGTAAAGCTTTCTTT	CASSWRPGGKAFF
TRBV7-9	.	TRBJ2-3	TRBD2	TGTGCCAGCAGCAGTAGCGGGGGGGACGATACGCAGTATTTT	CASSSSGGDDTQYF
TRBV2	few	TRBJ1-4	.	TGTGCCAGCAGTTTGGACAGCCGGTATGAAAAACTGTTTTTT	CASSLDSRYEKLFF
TRBV7-8	.	TRBJ2-1	.	TGTGCCAGCAGCTTAGAAGTCAGCCCCTCCTACAATGAGCAGTTCTTC	CASSLEVSPSYNEQFF
TRBV21-1	few	TRBJ2-3	.	TGTGCCAGCAGCAAAGAAGTGGGGGGGTGTTGCACAGATACGCAGTATTTT	CASSKEVGGCCTDTQYF
TRBV28	.	TRBJ1-1	.	TGTGCCAGCAGTTTTAGACTGAACACTGAAGCTTTCTTT	CASSFRLNTEAFF
TRBV7-6	once	TRBJ2-7	TRBD2	TGTGCCAGCAGCTGGGGGGAGGGAGGCTCCTACGAGCAGTACTTC	CASSWGEGGSYEQYF
TRBV2	.	TRBJ2-2	TRBD1	TGTGCCAGCAGCAGACAGGGCGCGAACACCGGGGAGCTGTTTTTT	CASSRQGANTGELFF
TRBV11-2	few	TRBJ1-5	.	TGTGCCAGCAGCTTAGGTGTACTTCAGCCCCAGCATTTT	CASSLGVLQPQHF
TRBV2	.	TRBJ2-2	.	TGTGCCAGCAGACAGAACACCGGGGAGCTGTTTTTT	CASRQNTGELFF
TRBV30	.	TRBJ1-2	.	TGTGCCTTACAACAGGTAGACGGCTACACCTTC	CALQQVDGYTF
TRBV6-6	.	TRBJ1-3	TRBD1	TGTGCCAGCAGTTCTACCGGGACAGGGGATGGAAACACCATATATTTT	CASSSTGTGDGNTIYF
TRBV4-1	.	TRBJ2-2	.	TGCGCCAGCAGCCGGGGCGCAGGGCCCACGAACACCGGGGAGCTGTTTTTT	CASSRGAGPTNTGELFF
TRBV6-5	.	TRBJ1-2	.	TGTGCCAGCACCAAGAGTTGGGATAGGGGCTACACCTTC	CASTKSWDRGYTF
TRBV5-5	once	TRBJ2-2	.	TGTGCCAGCACCCTGACAAGCCGATACACCGGGGAGCTGTTTTTT	CASTLTSRYTGELFF
TRBV11-2	few	TRBJ1-1	.	TGTGCCAGCACCCTGGCTAGGGGCACTGAAGCTTTCTTT	CASTLARGTEAFF
TRBV20-1	.	TRBJ2-3	TRBD1	TGCAGTGCTAACAGGGGAGATACGCAGTATTTT	CSANRGDTQYF
TRBV6-1	.	TRBJ1-5	.	TGTGCCACCCTTGCGGGGACCATGGGTCAGCCCCAGCATTTT	CATLAGTMGQPQHF
TRBV5-1	.	TRBJ1-3	.	TGCGCCAGCAGCTTGGGAAGGGACCGCGGAAACACCATATATTTT	CASSLGRDRGNTIYF
TRBV11-3	.	TRBJ2-5	.	TGTGCCAGCAGCTTAGCGGCCGGGCGAGAGACCCAGTACTTC	CASSLAAGRETQYF
TRBV2	.	TRBJ2-3	.	TGTGCCAGCAGTTTAATCAAGATTAGCACAGATACGCAGTATTTT	CASSLIKISTDTQYF
TRBV5-4	few	TRBJ2-1	.	TGTGCCAGCAGCCAGGGGGGGGCTAGCTCCTACAATGAGCAGTTCTTC	CASSQGGASSYNEQFF
TRBV25-1	.	TRBJ2-3	.	TGTGCCAGCAGTAAGACTAGTAGATCAGATACGCAGTATTTT	CASSKTSRSDTQYF
TRBV29-1	.	TRBJ2-5	.	TGCAGCGTTGTCGAAGGAGGGCAAGAGACCCAGTACTTC	CSVVEGGQETQYF
TRBV5-1	.	TRBJ2-5	.	TGCGCCAGCAGCTTGGAGGGATACGAGACCCAGTACTTC	CASSLEGYETQYF
TRBV6-1	.	TRBJ1-5	.	TGTGCCAGCAGTGTTGGCCATTCGCGTCAGCCCCAGCATTTT	CASSVGHSRQPQHF
TRBV6-5	once	TRBJ2-7	.	TGTGCCAGCAGCTCACTATCCTACGAGCAGTACTTC	CASSSLSYEQYF
TRBV7-9	.	TRBJ2-5	.	TGTGCCAGCAGCTTAGGGGGACGGCGCCATCAAGAGACCCAGTACTTC	CASSLGGRRHQETQYF
TRBV2	.	TRBJ2-7	.	TGTGCCAGCAGTGAACGGCGAAGCTCCTACGAGCAGTACTTC	CASSERRSSYEQYF
TRBV18	.	TRBJ2-2	.	TGTGCCAGCTCACCTATCAGGGCGGACACCGGGGAGCTGTTTTTT	CASSPIRADTGELFF
TRBV7-9	.	TRBJ2-7	TRBD2	TGTGCCAGCAGCTCGACTTTCTTAGCGGGGGGGCGCGAGCAGTACTTC	CASSSTFLAGGREQYF
TRBV7-2	once	TRBJ2-7	TRBD1	TGTGCCAGCAGCTTAGGGACAGGGCCTCCCTACGAGCAGTACTTC	CASSLGTGPPYEQYF
TRBV6-5	few	TRBJ2-2	TRBD1	TGTGCCAGCAAAGGCGTCAGGGGGCCGTCCGGGGAGCTGTTTTTT	CASKGVRGPSGELFF
TRBV5-4	.	TRBJ2-2	TRBD1	TGTGCCAGCAGCCCGACAGGGGGTTTCTTCAGCGGGGAGCTGTTTTTT	CASSPTGGFFSGELFF
TRBV7-9	.	TRBJ1-3	.	TGTGCCAGCAGCCCCACGGGGGGAAACACCATATATTTT	CASSPTGGNTIYF
TRBV11-2	.	TRBJ1-2	.	TGTGCCAGCAGCTCAATAACTAACTATGGCTACACCTTC	CASSSITNYGYTF
TRBV18	.	TRBJ1-4	TRBD1	TGTGCCAGCCACAGGGGGAATGAAAAACTGTTTTTT	CASHRGNEKLFF
TRBV28	.	TRBJ2-5	TRBD2	TGTGCCAGCAGTGGTAGCGGGGAAAACCAAGAGACCCAGTACTTC	CASSGSGENQETQYF
TRBV28	.	TRBJ1-3	.	TGTGCCAGCATCGGGGGGCCTGGAAACACCATATATTTT	CASIGGPGNTIYF
TRBV28	once	TRBJ2-7	TRBD1	TGTGCCAGCAGTTTCCGGGACAGAGGGCCTTACGAGCAGTACTTC	CASSFRDRGPYEQYF
TRBV2	few	TRBJ2-3	.	TGTGCCAGCAGTGGTGCAGGGCCCCCCACAGATACGCAGTATTTT	CASSGAGPPTDTQYF
TRBV19	.	TRBJ2-3	TRBD1	TGTGCCAGTAGTTCACCCCCCGGGACAGGGCGCACAGATACGCAGTATTTT	CASSSPPGTGRTDTQYF
TRBV10-2	.	TRBJ1-2	.	TGCGCCAGCAGTGACGCAGGAGATGGCTACACCTTC	CASSDAGDGYTF